This entry lists 27 T cell receptor beta chains sequenced from one sample in a study of T cell responses to AZD1222 COVID-19 vaccine. Sequencing was performed with immunoSEQ multiplex PCR; in TCRdb, only in-frame clones are kept and a portion is missing. The table shows about 100,000 clones, with roughly 84% occurring only once. The material was peripheral blood, obtained on day 0 of AZD1222 vaccination. These receptors originate from an adult in good health.

The chain uses TRBV28 and TRBJ2-4, with 7 bases identical to TRBD1. The germline gives CDR1 MDHEN, CDR2 SYDVKM. CDR3 size: 17 residues. The V segment lost 8 bases and the J segment 2 bases; nucleotides outside the gene matches: 15. The CDR3 reads CASGSLGQAWSKNIQYF. For the CDR3, the DNA is TGTGCCAGCGGTTCCCTAGGACAGGCTTGGTCCAAAAACATTCAGTACTTC.

The chain carries TRBV24-1 and TRBJ1-2, with D hard to call. Germline V gene lookup returns CDR1 KGHDR and CDR2 SFDVKD. This CDR3 comprises 13 residues. V lost 2 bases, J lost 4 bases, and 7 bases lay in between. DNA for the CDR3: TGTGCCACCAGTGATTCTCGGGTCTATGGCTACACCTTC. Its protein is CATSDSRVYGYTF.

The chain is built from TRBV25-1 and TRBJ1-2; 9 nucleotides line up with TRBD1. The CDR3 extends over 17 amino acids. V dropped 5 bases and J dropped 4; count of bases not matched to a gene: 14. Germline lookup yields CDR1 MGHDK and CDR2 SYGVNS. Written as DNA, the CDR3 is TGTGCCAGCAGTCCTCGGGACAGGGTACGTCTGGCCTATGGCTACACCTTC. It specifies CASSPRDRVRLAYGYTF.

The rearrangement links TRBV6-1 to TRBJ1-5; unclear D gene. The CDR3 has 15 residues. Trimming took 0 bases from V and 5 from J, leaving 11 bases between them. Germline-derived CDR1 and CDR2 are MNHNS and SASEGT. CDR3 protein: CASSEAGKNYQPQHF. CDR3 nucleotides: TGTGCCAGCAGTGAAGCCGGAAAAAACTATCAGCCCCAGCATTTT.

The V and J genes are TRBV3-1 (or the pseudogene TRBV3-2) and TRBJ2-7; D ambiguous. The germline CDR1 and CDR2 sequences are LGHDT and YNNKEL (reference sequence). The CDR3 is made up of 11 amino acids. Between the trimmed V and J ends, which lost 5 bases and 3 bases, there was a span of 5 bases. The CDR3 sequence: CASSGDYEQYF. The CDR3 DNA is TGTGCCAGCAGCGGGGACTACGAGCAGTACTTC.

The rearrangement joins TRBV2 to TRBJ1-1; no clear D gene. Trimming removed 6 bases at V and 2 bases at J, with 10 bases between. The CDR3 runs to 13 residues. The germline V gene encodes CDR1 SNHLY and CDR2 FYNNEI. CDR3 sequence (DNA): TGTGCCAGCAGCTACACAGATAACACTGAAGCTTTCTTT. This translates into CASSYTDNTEAFF.

The chain employs TRBV19 and TRBJ2-3, with D possibly TRBD2 on 7 matching bases. The germline gives CDR1 LNHDA, CDR2 SQIVND (reference sequence). The length of the CDR3 is 16 residues. Trimming cost V 5 bases and J 2 bases, with 17 bases left between them. The CDR3 DNA reads TGTGCCAGTAGTCCCCCCGGGGGGCTATCCACAGATACGCAGTATTTT. Protein product: CASSPPGGLSTDTQYF.

V and J are TRBV19 and TRBJ2-3; D remains ambiguous. Germline V gene data show CDR1 as LNHDA and CDR2 as SQIVND (reference sequence). CDR3 length: 12 amino acids. V lost 6 bases, J lost 2 bases, and 6 bases lay in between. In DNA, the CDR3 is TGTGCCAGTAGCAAGGACACAGATACGCAGTATTTT. This codes for CASSKDTDTQYF.

This chain uses TRBV5-1 with TRBJ2-1; D may be TRBD2 (6 bases). Germline CDR1 SGHRS, CDR2 YFSETQ. The CDR3 runs to 16 residues. Trimming left V 1 base short and J 0 bases short, with 11 bases between. CDR3 in DNA: TGCGCCAGCAGCTTGACTACCGGGAGCTCCTACAATGAGCAGTTCTTC. It translates to CASSLTTGSSYNEQFF. The full variable domain, in which reference TRBV5-1 and TRBJ2-1 provide the parts outside the CDR3, is KAGVTQTPRYLIKTRGQQVTLSCSPISGHRSVSWYQQTPGQGLQFLFEYFSETQRNKGNFPGRFSGRQFSNSRSEMNVSTLELGDSALYLCASSLTTGSSYNEQFFGPGTRLTVL.

The chain recombines TRBV5-1 with TRBJ1-1; D ambiguous. With 0 bases removed from V and 6 bases from J, the gap between germline ends came to 12 bases. The CDR3 contains 14 residues. Germline loops: CDR1 SGHRS, CDR2 YFSETQ. CDR3 in amino acids: CASSLDPGLAEAFF. In DNA, the CDR3 is TGCGCCAGCAGCTTGGATCCGGGATTGGCTGAAGCTTTCTTT.

This chain uses TRBV6-4 with TRBJ2-1, with 9 positions matching TRBD2. Germline assignment: CDR1 MRHNA and CDR2 SNTAGT. The CDR3 extends over 15 amino acids. V was pared by 2 bases and J by 5 bases, with 4 bases of the junction left unmatched. The CDR3, as DNA: TGTGCCAGCAGTGACAGGACTAGCGAGAACAATGAGCAGTTCTTC. This translates into CASSDRTSENNEQFF.

The rearrangement joins TRBV6-5 to TRBJ2-2; TRBD1 aligns across 8 bases. The CDR3 loop spans 15 amino acids. The V gene's germline CDR1 is MNHEY and CDR2 SVGAGI. Germline trimming cut 6 bases from V and 3 bases from J; bases unmatched to any gene: 6. The CDR3 loop reads CASSAPGQDTGELFF. DNA for the CDR3: TGTGCCAGCAGCGCGCCGGGACAGGACACCGGGGAGCTGTTTTTT.

This sequence joins TRBV18 and TRBJ1-2, with 9 bases lining up with TRBD1. V lost 5 bases to trimming and J lost 3 bases; unmatched junction nucleotides: 4. Germline-derived CDR1 and CDR2 are KGHSH and LQKENI. The CDR3 totals 14 residues. CDR3 sequence reads: CASSEGDRDYGYTF. The CDR3 nucleotides are TGTGCCAGCTCAGAGGGGGACAGGGACTATGGCTACACCTTC.

This clone came up once. The same CDR3 arises from other DNA sequences in this sample as well. The chain couples TRBV5-1 to TRBJ1-2, with D hard to call. This CDR3 is built from 13 residues. The germline CDR1 and CDR2 sequences are SGHRS and YFSETQ. Trimming removed 0 bases from V and 4 bases from J, with 7 bases in between. CDR3 residues: CASSLAQSYGYTF. The CDR3 nucleotides are TGCGCCAGCAGCTTGGCCCAGAGCTATGGCTACACCTTC.

V is TRBV11-2 and J is TRBJ2-5; TRBD2 is a possible D gene (5 bases). Trimming took 0 bases from V and 5 from J, leaving 10 bases between them. Germline loops: CDR1 SGHAT, CDR2 FQNNGV. The length of the CDR3 is 14 residues. The CDR3 here is CASSLERAGETQYF. The CDR3 DNA reads TGTGCCAGCAGCTTAGAGAGGGCCGGGGAGACCCAGTACTTC.

V usage is TRBV27 and J usage is TRBJ1-5, with 7 nucleotides matching TRBD1. The CDR3 has 17 residues. V trimming: 8 bases; J trimming: 1 base; junction bases outside the gene matches: 14. Germline lookup yields CDR1 MNHEY and CDR2 SMNVEV (reference sequence). Here the CDR3 reads CASAGGVQGVSNQPQHF. CDR3 sequence (DNA): TGTGCCAGCGCAGGAGGGGTCCAGGGGGTCAGCAATCAGCCCCAGCATTTT.

The chain combines TRBV13 with TRBJ2-7; TRBD2 might be the D (6 bases). V was trimmed by 4 bases and J by 3 bases, leaving 10 bases between them. The CDR3 has 13 residues. The germline V gene has CDR1 PRHDT and CDR2 FYEKMQ (reference sequence). This CDR3 is CASSSQGGYEQYF. The DNA for the CDR3 is TGTGCCAGCAGCTCGCAGGGAGGCTACGAGCAGTACTTC.

J is TRBJ2-7 and V is TRBV5-5; D possibly corresponds to TRBD1 (5 bases). Germline values: CDR1 SGHKS, CDR2 YYEKEE (reference sequence). The CDR3 loop spans 16 amino acids. V lost 0 bases and J lost 2, with 15 bases in between. CDR3 region: CASSLAQAGITYEQYF. DNA of the CDR3: TGTGCCAGCAGCTTGGCCCAGGCAGGGATTACCTACGAGCAGTACTTC. The full variable domain, with the rest looked up from reference TRBV5-5 and TRBJ2-7, is DAGVTQSPTHLIKTRGQQVTLRCSPISGHKSVSWYQQVLGQGPQFIFQYYEKEERGRGNFPDRFSARQFPNYSSELNVNALLLGDSALYLCASSLAQAGITYEQYFGPGTRLTVT.

The rearrangement uses TRBV28 and TRBJ1-1; no firm D call. This CDR3 is 12 amino acids long. V was cut by 1 base and J by 7 bases, with 7 bases left in between. CDR1 and CDR2 from the germline V gene are MDHEN and SYDVKM. CDR3 in amino acids: CASSLFTLEAFF. The CDR3 region has the DNA TGTGCCAGCAGTTTATTTACCCTTGAAGCTTTCTTT. The full variable domain, with the rest looked up from reference TRBV28 and TRBJ1-1, is DVKVTQSSRYLVKRTGEKVFLECVQDMDHENMFWYRQDPGLGLRLIYFSYDVKMKEKGDIPEGYSVSREKKERFSLILESASTNQTSMYLCASSLFTLEAFFGQGTRLTVV.

This clone was observed a few times. This chain links TRBV19 with TRBJ2-3; D might be TRBD2 (5 bases). Looked up from germline, CDR1 is LNHDA and CDR2 is SQIVND (reference sequence). V was clipped by 6 bases and J by 4 bases, with 17 bases between them. This CDR3 has 15 amino acids. For the CDR3, the DNA is TGTGCCAGTAGCTTCGGTAGCCCCGGGGCAGATACGCAGTATTTT. Its translation: CASSFGSPGADTQYF.

The chain joins TRBV29-1 to TRBJ1-2; D not resolved. This CDR3 has 11 residues. V shed 7 bases and J shed 2 bases, with 8 bases lying between them. Germline-derived CDR1 and CDR2 are SQVTM and ANQGSEA. This CDR3 is CSAGYNYGYTF. Written as DNA, the CDR3 is TGCAGCGCAGGATACAACTATGGCTACACCTTC.

The genes are TRBV19 and TRBJ2-7; D unclear. The V gene's germline CDR1 is LNHDA and CDR2 SQIVND (reference sequence). V lost 1 base and J 7 bases, leaving 11 bases between the germline ends. CDR3 length: 13 amino acids. The CDR3 nucleotides are TGTGCCAGTAGTATAGCATCGGGCCGGGAGCAGTACTTC. This gives the protein CASSIASGREQYF.

The rearrangement uses TRBV5-1 and TRBJ2-1; the match to TRBD1 covers 10 bases. The trim removed 4 bases at V and 9 bases at J, leaving 7 bases unmatched. This CDR3 region has 14 residues. Looked up from germline, CDR1 is SGHRS and CDR2 is YFSETQ. CDR3: CASSLGQGIGEQFF. In nucleotides, the CDR3 is TGCGCCAGCAGCCTGGGACAGGGGATAGGTGAGCAGTTCTTC.

The rearrangement joins TRBV27 to TRBJ2-3, with 7 bases identical to TRBD1. Germline V CDR1 and CDR2: MNHEY, SMNVEV (reference sequence). CDR3 length equals 14 residues. V gave up 5 bases and J gave up 3 bases; unmatched junction bases: 5. The chain's CDR3 is CASSEEQGTDTQYF. In DNA, the CDR3 is TGTGCCAGCAGTGAGGAACAGGGGACAGATACGCAGTATTTT.

The table lists this clone with a few counts. The rearrangement joins TRBV18 to TRBJ2-7, with D unresolved. This CDR3 is 14 amino acids long. The V end lost 3 bases, the J end lost 2 bases, and 11 bases lay between the germline ends. Germline V gives CDR1 KGHSH, CDR2 LQKENI. CDR3 sequence: CASSPVEDPYEQYF. CDR3 DNA: TGTGCCAGCTCACCCGTGGAAGACCCCTACGAGCAGTACTTC.

The chain employs TRBV3-1 (or the pseudogene TRBV3-2) and TRBJ2-2; TRBD1 is a possible D gene (5 bases). The V end lost 7 bases, the J end lost 7 bases, and 10 bases lay between the germline ends. Germline V gene lookup returns CDR1 LGHDT and CDR2 YNNKEL (reference sequence). The CDR3 sequence is 12 residues long. The CDR3 protein is CASTRDDGELFF. The CDR3 nucleotides are TGTGCCAGCACCAGGGATGACGGGGAGCTGTTTTTT.

V is TRBV6-4 and J is TRBJ2-2, with 10 nucleotides matching TRBD2. The CDR3 length is 16 residues. With 0 bases clipped from V and 4 bases from J, the junction kept 2 bases outside the gene matches. Germline V gene data show CDR1 as MRHNA and CDR2 as SNTAGT. The CDR3 DNA reads as TGTGCCAGCAGTGACTCGGCTAGCGGGAGCACCGGGGAGCTGTTTTTT. Translated: CASSDSASGSTGELFF.